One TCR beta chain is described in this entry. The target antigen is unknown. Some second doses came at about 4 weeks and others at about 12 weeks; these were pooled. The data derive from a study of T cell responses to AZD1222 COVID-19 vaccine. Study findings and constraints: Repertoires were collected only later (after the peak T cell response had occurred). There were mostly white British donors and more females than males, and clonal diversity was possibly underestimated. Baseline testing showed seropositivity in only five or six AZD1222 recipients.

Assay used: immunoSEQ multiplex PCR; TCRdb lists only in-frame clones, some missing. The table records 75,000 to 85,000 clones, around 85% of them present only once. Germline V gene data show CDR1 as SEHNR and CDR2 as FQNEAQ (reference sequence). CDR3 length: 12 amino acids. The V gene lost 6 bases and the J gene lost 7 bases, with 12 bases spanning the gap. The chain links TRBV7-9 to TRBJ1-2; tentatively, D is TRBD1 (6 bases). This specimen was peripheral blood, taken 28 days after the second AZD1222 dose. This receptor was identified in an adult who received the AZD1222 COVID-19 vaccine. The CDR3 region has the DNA TGTGCCAGCAGGACCGGGGGCGGTGGCTACACCTTC. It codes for CASRTGGGGYTF. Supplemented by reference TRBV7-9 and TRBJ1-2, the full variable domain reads DTGVSQNPRHKITKRGQNVTFRCDPISEHNRLYWYRQTLGQGPEFLTYFQNEAQLEKSRLLSDRFSAERPKGSFSTLEIQRTEQGDSAMYLCASRTGGGGYTFGSGTRLTVV.